The T cell receptor (beta chain) under discussion was sequenced for a study of technical replicates of blood from several donors. TCRdb keeps only in-frame clones here, not all; method: immunoSEQ multiplex PCR. The sample yields some 79,000 clones, approximately 94% seen once. CDR3 length: 16 amino acids. Germline values: CDR1 MDHEN, CDR2 SYDVKM. The J segment lost 0 bases and the V segment lost 5 bases, leaving 6 bases of the junction unmatched. The chain recombines TRBV28 with TRBJ2-3, with 9 bases lining up with TRBD2. This sequence originates from a human donor in good health. Sequenced input: T cells isolated from PBMCs. The CDR3 protein is CASSNSGGISTDTQYF. CDR3 in DNA: TGTGCCAGCAGTAACAGCGGGGGGATAAGCACAGATACGCAGTATTTT.